This T cell receptor (beta chain) was sequenced during a study of response to subunit inactivated influenza vaccine. The sample holds a few counts of this clonotype. Antigen unknown. One end of the junction varies from germline; a read error may be responsible. Points from the study as a whole: Few new T cells, the authors suggested, are recruited by each seasonal influenza vaccination.

Via MiXCR, TCRdb re-called the RT-PCR reads, giving one row per CDR3 protein. The sample lists around 790,000 distinct CDR3 sequences; around 20% were seen once. This sample comprised PBMCs from blood, obtained about 5 days after vaccination. The clonotype originates from a man aged 50 to 59 who received an inactivated influenza vaccine.

The CDR3 region has the DNA TGTGCTAGCAGGCCCTACTTTGGGACCACAGATACGCAGTATTTT. Its translation is CASRPYFGTTDTQYF. The chain is built from TRBV7-7 and TRBJ2-3; D is tentatively TRBD1 or TRBD2 (5 bases each). Germline values: CDR1 SSHAT, CDR2 FNYEAQ (reference sequence). The CDR3 totals 15 residues.